This T cell receptor beta chain is from a study of cytomegalovirus exposure and HLA in healthy donors. Whole-study findings and limits: In presence/absence analyses, roughly uniform sequencing depth across donors was assumed. When analyzed later, the rates of TCR association showed variation by HLA locus, with DRB1 the most and HLA-C the fewest. Sequencing likely produced, as an artifact, a cluster of highly shared sequence variants.

Germline loops: CDR1 MDHEN, CDR2 SYDVKM. V lost 7 bases to trimming and J lost 4 bases; unmatched junction nucleotides: 6. The CDR3 runs 14 residues. This clone has a handful of counts. Antigen: not known. Healthy bone marrow donors made up the cohort. In the PCR, 60 Vbeta and 13 Jbeta primers were used. Repertoires were generated with immunoSEQ multiplex PCR, while TCRdb's copy carries only in-frame clones and drops some. The sample has 150,000 to 200,000 clones, about four fifths seen once. Source material: PBMCs. V usage is TRBV28 and J usage is TRBJ2-2, with 7 bases lining up with TRBD1. The clonotype comes from a male donor in good health and CMV-seropositive. CDR3 sequence reads: CASNSGTATGELFF. The CDR3 DNA reads as TGTGCCAGCAACTCCGGGACAGCCACCGGGGAGCTGTTTTTT. Based on the CDR3 plus reference TRBV28 and TRBJ2-2, the full variable domain is DVKVTQSSRYLVKRTGEKVFLECVQDMDHENMFWYRQDPGLGLRLIYFSYDVKMKEKGDIPEGYSVSREKKERFSLILESASTNQTSMYLCASNSGTATGELFFGEGSRLTVL.